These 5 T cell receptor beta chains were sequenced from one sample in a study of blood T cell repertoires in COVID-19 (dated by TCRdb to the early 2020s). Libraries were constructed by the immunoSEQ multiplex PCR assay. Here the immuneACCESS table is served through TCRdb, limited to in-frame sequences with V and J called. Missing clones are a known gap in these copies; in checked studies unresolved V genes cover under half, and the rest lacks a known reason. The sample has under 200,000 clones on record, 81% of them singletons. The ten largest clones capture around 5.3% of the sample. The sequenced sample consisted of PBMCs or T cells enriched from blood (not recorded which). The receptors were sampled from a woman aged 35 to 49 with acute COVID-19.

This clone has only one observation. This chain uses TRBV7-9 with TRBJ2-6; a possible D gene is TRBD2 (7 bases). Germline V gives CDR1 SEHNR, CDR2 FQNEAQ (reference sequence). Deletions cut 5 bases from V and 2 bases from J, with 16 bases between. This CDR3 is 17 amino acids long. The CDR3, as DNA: TGTGCCAGCAGCCCCTTGGAGGGGGGGGCTGGGGCCAACGTCCTGACTTTC. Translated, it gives CASSPLEGGAGANVLTF.

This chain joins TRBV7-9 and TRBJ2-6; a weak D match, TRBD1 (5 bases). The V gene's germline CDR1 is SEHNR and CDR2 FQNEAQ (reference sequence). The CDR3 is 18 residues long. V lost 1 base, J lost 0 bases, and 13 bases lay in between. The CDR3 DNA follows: TGTGCCAGCAGCTTAGTAGGGGATCTCAGCTCTGGGGCCAACGTCCTGACTTTC. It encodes CASSLVGDLSSGANVLTF.

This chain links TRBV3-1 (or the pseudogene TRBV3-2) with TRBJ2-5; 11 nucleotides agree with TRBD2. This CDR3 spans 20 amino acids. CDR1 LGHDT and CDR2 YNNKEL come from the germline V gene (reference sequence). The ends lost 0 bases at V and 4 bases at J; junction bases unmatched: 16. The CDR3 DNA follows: TGTGCCAGCAGCCAAGACCTTGGGCGATCACTAGCGGGAGACGGAGAGACCCAGTACTTC. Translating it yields CASSQDLGRSLAGDGETQYF.

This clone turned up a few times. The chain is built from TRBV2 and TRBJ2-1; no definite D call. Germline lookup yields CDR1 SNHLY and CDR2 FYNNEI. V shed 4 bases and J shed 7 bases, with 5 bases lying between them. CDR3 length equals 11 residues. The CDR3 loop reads CASSAVNEQFF. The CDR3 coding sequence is TGTGCCAGCAGTGCTGTTAATGAGCAGTTCTTC.

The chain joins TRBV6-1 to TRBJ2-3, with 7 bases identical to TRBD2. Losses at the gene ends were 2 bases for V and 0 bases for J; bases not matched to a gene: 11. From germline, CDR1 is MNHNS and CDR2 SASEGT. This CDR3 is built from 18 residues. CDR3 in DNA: TGTGCCAGCAGTGAACGATCGGGACTATTACCTAGCACAGATACGCAGTATTTT. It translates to CASSERSGLLPSTDTQYF.